This record covers a single T cell receptor (beta chain). Antigen specificity is unknown. The sample originates from a study of T cell responses to AZD1222 COVID-19 vaccine. Study-level points and caveats: Among the donors, most were white British and more were female, and clonal diversity was possibly underestimated. Spike-specific TCR breadth and depth grew following two AZD1222 doses. It was only after the peak T cell response that any repertoires were sampled. Vaccine-associated CD4 TCRs ranged over spike, dominating at 160-218 and 743-854.

Method: immunoSEQ multiplex PCR; TCRdb's copy keeps in-frame clones and lacks some. The table shows approximately 150,000 clones, with about nine tenths occurring only once. The junction had 4 bases not matched to a gene; V was cut back by 6 bases and J by 9 bases. This CDR3 is built from 13 residues. Per germline, CDR1 MNHEY and CDR2 SMNVEV (reference sequence). The chain carries TRBV27 and TRBJ2-2; 10 bases line up with TRBD2. This receptor was obtained from an adult in good health. Sequenced here: peripheral blood, sampled on day 0 of AZD1222 vaccination. CDR3 in amino acids: CASSPSGSWELFF. CDR3 DNA sequence: TGTGCCAGCAGCCCTAGCGGGAGTTGGGAGCTGTTTTTT.